The 30 T cell receptor beta chains given below trace back to one sample, sequenced in a study of shared clonotypes between healthy human individuals. Data came from immunoSEQ multiplex PCR; TCRdb stores just in-frame clones and leaves some out. The sample has a few million clones; more than 90% are singletons. Sequenced input: naive CD4+ T cells sorted from blood. Indicated subset: CD45RA+ positively selected. The receptors were gathered from a young man in good health.

The chain uses TRBV7-9 and TRBJ2-1, with D possibly matching TRBD2 (5 bases). CDR3 size: 15 residues. Looked up from germline, CDR1 is SEHNR and CDR2 is FQNEAQ (reference sequence). V lost 5 bases to trimming and J lost 0 bases, with 11 bases between them. CDR3 amino acids: CASSIKAGSYNEQFF. CDR3 DNA: TGTGCCAGCAGCATTAAGGCGGGCTCCTACAATGAGCAGTTCTTC.

As concerns this clone: Other DNA variants within this sample encode the same CDR3. The chain couples TRBV9 to TRBJ2-1; either TRBD1 or TRBD2 may supply D (6 bases each). The CDR3 spans 15 residues. Germline CDR1 and CDR2: SGDLS and YYNGEE. The germline V and J ends were trimmed by 1 base and 3 bases, with 11 bases remaining between them. CDR3 DNA: TGTGCCAGCAGCGTAACGGGGGCCGGCTACAATGAGCAGTTCTTC. Translating it yields CASSVTGAGYNEQFF.

This clone was picked up a small number of times. This chain connects TRBV6-1 to TRBJ2-7; D not resolved. The germline V and J ends were trimmed by 1 base and 6 bases, with 7 bases remaining between them. CDR3 length equals 12 residues. From germline, CDR1 is MNHNS and CDR2 SASEGT. The CDR3 region is CASSEVGLEQYF. The CDR3 nucleotides are TGTGCCAGCAGTGAAGTAGGGCTCGAGCAGTACTTC.

This sequence joins TRBV13 and TRBJ1-4; a possible D gene is TRBD1 (5 bases). CDR1 and CDR2 from the germline V gene are PRHDT and FYEKMQ (reference sequence). Trimming cost V 2 bases and J 8 bases, with 12 bases left between them. CDR3 size: 14 residues. The CDR3 sequence: CASSLSGLEEKLFF. CDR3 nucleotides: TGTGCCAGCAGCTTATCAGGGCTCGAGGAAAAACTGTTTTTT.

The genes are TRBV2 and TRBJ2-4, with TRBD1 as a possible D gene (5 bases). Germline V gene sequence: CDR1 SNHLY, CDR2 FYNNEI. Trimming cost V 4 bases and J 3 bases, with 19 bases left between them. The CDR3 sequence is 17 residues long. The CDR3 DNA is TGTGCCAGCAGTGGGCTGTGGGTCTTGGGGCGCAAAAACATTCAGTACTTC. It is translated as CASSGLWVLGRKNIQYF.

The chain employs TRBV5-1 and TRBJ2-1, with TRBD2 matching 13 bases. CDR1 is SGHRS, CDR2 YFSETQ, per germline. Trimming removed 4 bases from V and 0 bases from J; junction bases left unmatched: 10. The CDR3 is made up of 19 amino acids. CDR3 DNA: TGCGCCAGCAGCCCCCGGACTAGCGGGGGCACCCTCTCCTACAATGAGCAGTTCTTC. It is translated as CASSPRTSGGTLSYNEQFF. Variable domain in full (rest from reference TRBV5-1 and TRBJ2-1): KAGVTQTPRYLIKTRGQQVTLSCSPISGHRSVSWYQQTPGQGLQFLFEYFSETQRNKGNFPGRFSGRQFSNSRSEMNVSTLELGDSALYLCASSPRTSGGTLSYNEQFFGPGTRLTVL.

In regard to this clone: Other DNA sequences in this specimen translate into the identical CDR3. The gene calls are TRBV20-1 and TRBJ2-5, with unresolved D. CDR1 is DFQATT, CDR2 SNEGSKA, per germline (reference sequence). The length of the CDR3 is 11 residues. V was cut by 2 bases and J by 5 bases, with 6 bases left in between. CDR3 DNA: TGCAGTGCTAGATCTGGGGAGACCCAGTACTTC. This encodes CSARSGETQYF.

This chain links TRBV29-1 with TRBJ2-7; D is perhaps TRBD1 or TRBD2 (5 bases each). The CDR3 loop spans 14 amino acids. V was cut by 4 bases and J by 3 bases, with 16 bases left in between. In germline, CDR1 is SQVTM, CDR2 ANQGSEA. The CDR3 DNA is TGCAGCGTTGTAGGTGCAGGGAGAGTCTACGAGCAGTACTTC. It specifies CSVVGAGRVYEQYF.

A note on this clone: This same CDR3 is encoded by further DNA sequences in the sample. The chain recombines TRBV11-2 with TRBJ2-5; weak D call: TRBD1 (5 bases). Trimming took off 2 bases at V and 1 base at J, with 5 bases between the two ends. The length of the CDR3 is 13 residues. The V gene's germline CDR1 is SGHAT and CDR2 FQNNGV. The CDR3 loop is CASSLQGQETQYF. The CDR3 DNA reads TGTGCCAGCAGCTTACAGGGCCAAGAGACCCAGTACTTC.

CDR3 loop: CASSPLSSLSYEQYF. The CDR3 DNA is TGTGCCAGCTCACCACTCAGTTCCCTCTCCTACGAGCAGTACTTC. The gene calls are TRBV18 and TRBJ2-7; unclear D gene. This CDR3 has 15 amino acids. The V end lost 1 base, the J end lost 0 bases, and 10 bases lay between the germline ends. Germline CDR1 and CDR2: KGHSH and LQKENI. Drawing the rest from reference TRBV18 and TRBJ2-7, the complete variable domain is NAGVMQNPRHLVRRRGQEARLRCSPMKGHSHVYWYRQLPEEGLKFMVYLQKENIIDESGMPKERFSAEFPKEGPSILRIQQVVRGDSAAYFCASSPLSSLSYEQYFGPGTRLTVT.

V and J are TRBV10-3 and TRBJ2-7; 13 bases are shared with TRBD2. The CDR3 loop spans 16 amino acids. V dropped 10 bases and J dropped 0; count of bases not matched to a gene: 9. The V gene's germline CDR1 is ENHRY and CDR2 SYGVKD. The CDR3 DNA is TGTGCCACCCTGACTAGCGGGGGGACGAGCTCCTACGAGCAGTACTTC. Its translation: CATLTSGGTSSYEQYF.

This chain joins TRBV6-5 and TRBJ1-1, with a weak D call TRBD1 (6 bases). Trimming pared 0 bases from V and 2 bases from J, leaving 13 bases between. The germline V gene has CDR1 MNHEY and CDR2 SVGAGI. The CDR3 has 16 residues. CDR3 DNA: TGTGCCAGCAGTTACTCGAGTAGGGGGGGCAACACTGAAGCTTTCTTT. This sequence encodes CASSYSSRGGNTEAFF.

This clone has a single count. This chain joins TRBV2 and TRBJ2-3; no reliable D call. The CDR3 totals 15 residues. Germline CDR1 and CDR2: SNHLY and FYNNEI. V lost 2 bases and J 0 bases, leaving 9 bases between the germline ends. The CDR3 nucleotides are TGTGCCAGCAGTGAATACGGAACTAGCACAGATACGCAGTATTTT. Translating it yields CASSEYGTSTDTQYF.

The chain joins TRBV28 to TRBJ1-6, with 9 positions matching TRBD1. The germline gives CDR1 MDHEN, CDR2 SYDVKM. The CDR3 runs 13 residues. Trimming took 5 bases from V and 9 from J; bases not matched to a gene: 2. This chain's CDR3 is CASSGDRASPLHF. In DNA form, the CDR3 reads TGTGCCAGCAGTGGGGACAGGGCTTCACCCCTCCACTTT.

The V gene is TRBV4-3, the J gene TRBJ2-5; 7 bases line up with TRBD1. The germline CDR1 and CDR2 sequences are LGHNA and YSLEER. The CDR3 has 17 residues. Losses at the gene ends were 1 base for V and 5 bases for J; bases not matched to a gene: 13. The CDR3 region is CASSQVTRDSFPETQYF. Written as DNA, the CDR3 is TGCGCCAGCAGCCAAGTGACAAGGGACAGTTTCCCGGAGACCCAGTACTTC.

J is TRBJ1-2 and V is TRBV18; 10 positions match TRBD1. The CDR3 length is 18 residues. Germline V gene data show CDR1 as KGHSH and CDR2 as LQKENI. V trimming: 1 base; J trimming: 3 bases; junction bases outside the gene matches: 11. The CDR3 region is CASSPQRTGGGDDYGYTF. CDR3 bases: TGTGCCAGCTCACCACAGCGGACAGGGGGTGGGGATGACTATGGCTACACCTTC.

The chain is built from TRBV2 and TRBJ2-3; D is unresolved. The V end was cut by 5 bases, the J end by 6 bases, with 9 bases between. Germline values: CDR1 SNHLY, CDR2 FYNNEI. The CDR3 totals 12 residues. CDR3 region: CASSIYGDTQYF. The CDR3 DNA is TGTGCCAGCAGTATCTACGGGGATACGCAGTATTTT.

This clone was counted only a few times. This chain joins TRBV28 and TRBJ1-5; D remains ambiguous. V was clipped by 5 bases and J by 7 bases, with 12 bases between them. The CDR3 covers 13 residues. Germline CDR1 is MDHEN and CDR2 is SYDVKM. The CDR3 sequence is CASSPPGPQPQHF. In nucleotides, the CDR3 is TGTGCCAGCAGTCCTCCCGGGCCACAGCCCCAGCATTTT.

This clone has a single count. CDR3 loop: CSVSGGKETQYF. Here the CDR3 DNA reads TGCAGCGTTTCGGGCGGGAAAGAGACCCAGTACTTC. V gene TRBV29-1 combines with J gene TRBJ2-5, with D tentatively TRBD2 (6 bases). Germline values: CDR1 SQVTM, CDR2 ANQGSEA. There are 12 residues in the CDR3. Deletions cut 5 bases from V and 3 bases from J, with 10 bases between.

This chain links TRBV14 with TRBJ2-5, with D possibly being TRBD2 (6 bases). Germline V lookup: CDR1 SGHDN, CDR2 FVKESK. The germline V and J ends were trimmed by 5 bases and 9 bases, with 19 bases remaining between them. There are 14 residues in the CDR3. Written as DNA, the CDR3 is TGTGCCAGCAGCTCGCCGGGACTCCCAGTTCCCCAGTACTTC. Encoded protein: CASSSPGLPVPQYF.

This chain connects TRBV30 to TRBJ1-5; perhaps TRBD1 as D (5 bases). With 2 bases removed from V and 8 bases from J, the gap between germline ends came to 13 bases. CDR1 is GTSNPN, CDR2 SVGIG, per germline (reference sequence). The CDR3 covers 13 residues. CDR3 coding DNA: TGTGCCTGGAGTCAGACAGAAAAGAAGCCCCAGCATTTT. Its protein is CAWSQTEKKPQHF.

This sequence joins TRBV7-2 and TRBJ2-7, with 9 nucleotides matching TRBD2. Germline CDR1 and CDR2: SGHTA and FQGNSA. Germline trimming cut 1 base from V and 7 bases from J; bases unmatched to any gene: 11. The CDR3 loop spans 16 amino acids. For the CDR3, the DNA is TGTGCCAGCAGCTTAGTTGGGGCTAGCGGGAAGGGAGAGCAGTACTTC. Its protein is CASSLVGASGKGEQYF.

V usage is TRBV2 and J usage is TRBJ1-5, with a tentative D call TRBD1 (6 bases). The CDR3 has 16 residues. With 6 bases removed from V and 2 bases from J, the gap between germline ends came to 17 bases. Germline assignment: CDR1 SNHLY and CDR2 FYNNEI. The CDR3 loop reads CASRPEGGRGNQPQHF. In DNA, the CDR3 is TGTGCCAGCAGGCCCGAAGGGGGTCGGGGCAATCAGCCCCAGCATTTT. Complete variable domain (other parts from reference TRBV2 and TRBJ1-5): EPEVTQTPSHQVTQMGQEVILRCVPISNHLYFYWYRQILGQKVEFLVSFYNNEISEKSEIFDDQFSVERPDGSNFTLKIRSTKLEDSAMYFCASRPEGGRGNQPQHFGDGTRLSIL.

The J gene is TRBJ2-3, the V gene TRBV6-1, with 7 bases matching TRBD2. The ends lost 5 bases at V and 6 bases at J; junction bases unmatched: 8. CDR1 is MNHNS, CDR2 SASEGT, per germline. CDR3 length: 14 amino acids. In DNA form, the CDR3 reads TGTGCCAGCAGTAGCGGGGTGGGGTGGGATACGCAGTATTTT. Residues: CASSSGVGWDTQYF.

The chain combines TRBV7-9 with TRBJ2-1, with D tentatively TRBD1 (6 bases). From germline, CDR1 is SEHNR and CDR2 FQNEAQ (reference sequence). The CDR3 loop spans 15 amino acids. Trimming removed 5 bases at V and 0 bases at J, with 11 bases between. CDR3 bases: TGTGCCAGCAGCCGCCAGGGGTCCTCCTACAATGAGCAGTTCTTC. This codes for CASSRQGSSYNEQFF.

The V call is TRBV18, the J call TRBJ2-7, with no clear D. Deletions cut 6 bases from V and 2 bases from J, with 20 bases between. Looked up from germline, CDR1 is KGHSH and CDR2 is LQKENI. The CDR3 consists of 16 residues. The CDR3 loop is CASSPLAKDGPYEQYF. CDR3 in DNA: TGTGCCAGCTCCCCCCTCGCCAAAGACGGCCCCTACGAGCAGTACTTC.

The chain carries TRBV6-1 and TRBJ2-4; 11 bases map to TRBD1. V lost 4 bases to trimming and J lost 2 bases; unmatched junction nucleotides: 4. Germline lookup yields CDR1 MNHNS and CDR2 SASEGT. CDR3 size: 16 residues. The CDR3 spells CASSGTGGITKNIQYF. The CDR3 nucleotides are TGTGCCAGCAGTGGGACAGGGGGCATAACCAAAAACATTCAGTACTTC.

This chain connects TRBV11-2 to TRBJ1-5, with D unresolved. Germline V gives CDR1 SGHAT, CDR2 FQNNGV. The ends were cut back, 4 bases at V and 4 bases at J, with 14 bases in the middle. CDR3 length: 15 amino acids. The CDR3: CASSSRPDLNQPQHF. In DNA, the CDR3 is TGTGCCAGCAGCTCGCGACCCGACCTTAATCAGCCCCAGCATTTT.

Worth noting for this clone: Other DNA variants within this sample encode the same CDR3. V usage is TRBV5-1 and J usage is TRBJ2-1, with TRBD1 matching 8 bases. The V gene's germline CDR1 is SGHRS and CDR2 YFSETQ. The CDR3 is 15 amino acids. V shed 2 bases and J 0 bases; nucleotides not matched to a gene: 1. The DNA of the CDR3 is TGCGCCAGCAGCTTTGGGACAGGCTCCTACAATGAGCAGTTCTTC. Its translation is CASSFGTGSYNEQFF.

The genes are TRBV6-5 and TRBJ1-6; D gene uncertain. Trimming shortened V by 4 bases and J by 7 bases, and 17 bases separated the two germline ends. This CDR3 contains 16 residues. Per germline, CDR1 MNHEY and CDR2 SVGAGI. CDR3 coding DNA: TGTGCCAGCAGTTTTCAGGCTTACCCGGGCAATTCACCCCTCCACTTT. It is translated as CASSFQAYPGNSPLHF.